Included here is one T cell receptor (beta chain) sequence, with context. Among Cohort 3 donors, those recovered had two negative PCRs, clearance, or symptom resolution. Germline V lookup: CDR1 MNHEY, CDR2 SMNVEV (reference sequence). V was shortened by 1 base and J by 5 bases, with 14 bases between the two germline ends. This CDR3 is built from 15 residues. This record comes from a study of blood T cell repertoires in COVID-19. Sequenced by immunoSEQ multiplex PCR; TCRdb stores in-frame clones only, minus some. The sample lists some 350,000 clones; 80% to 90% were seen once. The specimen was PBMCs or T cells enriched from blood (not recorded which). The source of this sequence is a man aged 18 to 30 who had recovered from COVID-19. The chain carries TRBV27 and TRBJ2-5, with D perhaps TRBD1 (5 bases). CDR3 in amino acids: CASSLFQGSKETQYF. DNA for the CDR3: TGTGCCAGCAGTTTATTCCAGGGCTCCAAGGAGACCCAGTACTTC.